One T cell receptor beta chain is described in this entry. Its antigen is unidentified. The source of the sample is a study of cytomegalovirus exposure and HLA in healthy donors. Study-level points and caveats: Exclusion applied to some V segments, including TRBV6-2 and TRBV6-3, as they were indistinguishable.

The CDR3 extends over 15 amino acids. V lost 1 base and J lost 0, with 4 bases in between. The germline V gene encodes CDR1 SNHLY and CDR2 FYNNEI. It was healthy bone marrow donors who served as donors. Both 60 Vbeta primers and 13 Jbeta primers went into the PCR. In the authors' workflow: A later analysis counted 70 million to 85 million unique TCR beta chains, 9.5 million to 13 million shared. TCRdb's table, derived via immunoSEQ multiplex PCR, lists solely in-frame clones and lacks some. The D gene and trimming were derived from the DNA, and the V and J assignments and clone size from that table. The sample carries 75,000 to 100,000 clones, 73% recorded once.

The material sequenced was PBMCs. J is TRBJ1-6 and V is TRBV2; D uncertain. This receptor was taken from a man between 40 and 49 years old in good health and CMV-seronegative. The CDR3 reads CASSEESSYNSPLHF. The CDR3 nucleotides are TGTGCCAGCAGTGAAGAGAGCTCCTATAATTCACCCCTCCACTTT.